This T cell receptor (beta chain) was found in a study of T-cell memory formation after mild COVID-19. General study findings and limits: That cross-reactive memory joined was suggested by some responding clones appearing in pre-infection memory.

CDR1 SGHRS and CDR2 YFSETQ come from the germline V gene. The CDR3 runs 15 residues. V lost 4 bases to trimming and J lost 4 bases, with 17 bases between them. The table lists this clonotype with a few counts. The antigen remains unidentified. Each CDR3 protein is one row after TCRdb ran MiXCR on the 5' RACE reads. The sample lists some 65,000 distinct CDR3 sequences, around 15% occurring once. Sequencing used PBMCs or a T cell subset sorted from them (not recorded which). J is TRBJ1-1 and V is TRBV5-1, with D possibly matching TRBD1 (5 bases). This TCR was sampled from an adult woman who had mild COVID-19 (a few samples of this study predate the infection). Cell type and time point are not known. The CDR3 region has the DNA TGCGCCAGCAGCCCCACCTTCAGGGAGGCCACTGAAGCTTTCTTT. It codes for CASSPTFREATEAFF.